This T cell receptor (beta chain) was sequenced during a study of blood T cell repertoires in COVID-19. As for the study in general: Sites in the United States, Italy and Spain provided acute and convalescent COVID-19 samples. In each case, the material was cDNA or gDNA derived from T cells, B-cell-depleted T cells, or PBMCs.

Original data processing: How many nucleated cells were present was estimated from reference gene primer amplification. Assay: immunoSEQ multiplex PCR; the TCRdb copy retains only in-frame clones and omits some. V, J and clone size are taken as reported in that table, and D and trimming were inferred from the DNA itself. The sample consists of around 250,000 clones, 85% of them appearing once. CDR3 length: 14 residues. V was cut by 7 bases and J by 10 bases, with 19 bases left in between. Germline V gives CDR1 SEHNR, CDR2 FQNEAQ (reference sequence). This TCR came from a man over 45 with active or convalescent COVID-19. The material sequenced was peripheral blood. This chain links TRBV7-9 with TRBJ1-4; possible D gene TRBD1, 5 bases. CDR3 nucleotides: TGTGCCAGCACGGGGAGGGCCCCCCAGGGAAAACTGTTTTTT. This translates into CASTGRAPQGKLFF. The full variable domain, completed using reference TRBV7-9 and TRBJ1-4, is DTGVSQNPRHKITKRGQNVTFRCDPISEHNRLYWYRQTLGQGPEFLTYFQNEAQLEKSRLLSDRFSAERPKGSFSTLEIQRTEQGDSAMYLCASTGRAPQGKLFFGSGTQLSVL.